This T cell receptor beta chain comes out of a study of a mutant IDH1 vaccine in newly diagnosed glioma. Study information: Initiation of the vaccine course occurred 4-6 weeks after radiotherapy alone, or alongside temozolomide cycles.

As to time point: week 5, during vaccination. In every dose of vaccine, 300 ug of mutant IDH1 20-mer peptide was given alongside topical imiquimod. Donor diagnoses consisted of new WHO grade 3 or 4 IDH1-mutant, ATRX-lost astrocytomas. To note about this clone: The antigen is unknown.

Clones were sequenced by immunoSEQ multiplex PCR, and TCRdb holds only the in-frame ones, with some missing. The sample holds about 59,000 clones; about 87% are singletons and the top ten take 4.6%. V was cut by 5 bases and J by 2 bases, with 10 bases left in between. The CDR3 sequence is 14 residues long. Germline CDR1 is SGHTA and CDR2 is FQGNSA. The receptor was derived from a woman in her thirties or forties with glioma. The specimen was PBMCs, collected from a glioma patient whose treatment included an IDH1 peptide vaccine. The chain couples TRBV7-2 to TRBJ1-5; D remains ambiguous. In DNA, the CDR3 is TGTGCCAGCAGCCCACTACGGGGCAATCAGCCCCAGCATTTT. Translating it yields CASSPLRGNQPQHF.